The following is a T cell receptor beta chain sequence with its context. These data come from a study of blood T cell repertoires in COVID-19. Turning to the study itself: Whether acute or convalescent, the COVID-19 samples came from the United States, Italy and Spain. PBMCs, B-cell-depleted T cells, or T cells were the source of the cDNA or gDNA that made up the material.

CDR3 size: 16 residues. Germline CDR1 is KGHSH and CDR2 is LQKENI. V was shortened by 3 bases and J by 0 bases, with 12 bases between the two germline ends. Assay: immunoSEQ multiplex PCR; the TCRdb copy retains only in-frame clones and omits some. The table has fewer than 140,000 clones, 60% to 80% seen once. This sequence joins TRBV18 and TRBJ2-4; D is possibly TRBD1 (5 bases). This receptor was identified in a human donor with acute or convalescent COVID-19. The donor label of this sample is uncertain. Material: peripheral blood. The CDR3: CASSPTEPLAKNIQYF. For the CDR3, the DNA is TGTGCCAGCTCACCGACAGAGCCCCTAGCCAAAAACATTCAGTACTTC.